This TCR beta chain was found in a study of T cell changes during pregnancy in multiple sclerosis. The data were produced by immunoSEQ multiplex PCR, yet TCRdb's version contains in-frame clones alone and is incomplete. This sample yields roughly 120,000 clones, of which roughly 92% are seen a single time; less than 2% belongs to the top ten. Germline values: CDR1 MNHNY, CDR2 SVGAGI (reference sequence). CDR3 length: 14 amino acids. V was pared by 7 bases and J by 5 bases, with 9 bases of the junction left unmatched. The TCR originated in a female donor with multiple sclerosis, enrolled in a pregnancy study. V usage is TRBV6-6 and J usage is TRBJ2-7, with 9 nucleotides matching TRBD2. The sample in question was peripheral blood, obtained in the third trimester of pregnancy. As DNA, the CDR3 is TGTGCCAGCACCTTAGCGGGAGATCTCGACGAGCAGTACTTC. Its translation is CASTLAGDLDEQYF.